Detailed here is one TCR beta chain. Its antigen specificity is not known. Within one base of it there is no much larger clone, and no base qualities were kept. The entry originates in a study of early stage breast cancer tumors (TCRdb year 2017). General notes on the study: Of the approximately 15 invasive breast tumors, about 13 were found to be estrogen receptor-positive, progesterone receptor-positive and HER2-negative. Of the approximately 12 ER+/PR+/HER2- tumors, eight were classified as invasive ductal carcinomas and four as invasive lobular carcinomas. On average, each sample got 7.5 to 10-fold read coverage. Across all samples, about 2.9 million templates representing 1 million or so unique clonotypes were detected.

Taken from about 2-4 cm away from the tumor, the adjacent normal breast tissue was rinsed with PBS and kept in prechilled RNAlater. Normal breast tissue often required about 85-320 mg of tissue for sufficient DNA because of high lipid content and low cell density. The study profiled bulk TCR beta-chain repertoires in matched peripheral blood, tumor and adjacent normal breast tissue taken from over 15 patients with early-stage breast cancer. Genomic DNA was extracted with the Qiagen AllPrep DNA/RNA Mini kit. Each sample was amplified as two independent genomic DNA replicates: about 0.47 ug for blood and approximately 1.5 ug for tumor or normal breast. Following the manufacturer's instructions, the ImmunoSeq Intro kit was used to carry out TCRB sequencing on genomic DNA. The multiplex PCR ran for 30 to 40 cycles using proprietary primers and spike-in control sequences for absolute quantification. An 87-bp fragment spanning the CDR3 and flanking V and J genes was sequenced with single-end 150-bp reads. Seven samples, with two replicates for each sample, were multiplexed per lane of an Illumina MiSeq using version 3.0 chemistry. Under the source paper's analysis protocol: The vendor's proprietary pipeline handled the raw data processing, merging both replicates into a single result for each sample. To define clonotypes, the study grouped productive rearrangements that shared the V-gene family, CDR3 amino acid sequence and J-gene segment. Clonality was calculated as 1 minus the normalized Shannon entropy (Pielou evenness) of TCRB abundances. To estimate T cell density, the total number of templates was divided by the input cell count, which was inferred from how much DNA went in. Total repertoire diversity and clonality were estimated with Recon using default parameters. Tumor-enriched clonotypes were defined as having over 0.1% abundance in tumor and at least 32-fold higher abundance than in normal breast. The clones in this table, taken by TCRdb from immuneACCESS, are in-frame only. Not every clone is retained; where verified, under half of the shortfall comes from an unresolved V gene, and the cause of the rest is unknown. The DNA gave D and trimming, while V, J and clone size come from that table. Recorded for this sample are about 15,000 clones; approximately 84% of them occurred a single time. The top ten hold about 4.9% of the sample.

What the research found in general, with its limitations: Because the cohort was small, analysis by tumor subtype was not possible. Chain pairing and functional markers such as CD4, CD8 and FOXP3 were not captured by bulk genomic DNA sequencing of unsorted cells. Repertoires from blood and normal breast were more alike than repertoires from blood and tumor, and in about 90% of the 16 patients, comparing each tissue with blood separated tumor from normal. Enriched TCRB sequences shared across patients were mostly commonly generated sequences, unlikely to play an important role in the tumor microenvironment. Compared with adjacent normal breast tissue, tumors had higher clonality and around 2.5-fold greater T cell density.

This clonotype originated in a person aged 25 to 40 with breast cancer. Sequencing input: normal breast tissue next to the tumor.

The nucleotide sequence is given as TGTGCCAGCAGTGACTCTAGCGGCGGTGGAGATACGCAGTATTTT. This yields the protein CASSDSSGGGDTQYF. The chain was built from TRBV6-4 and TRBJ2-3, with a tentative D gene TRBD2 over 6 matching bases. Trimming costs V 0 bases and J 5 bases, and their ends lie 12 bases apart. Reading the germline V gene gives CDR1 MRHNA and CDR2 SNTAGT. Inclusive of the bounding cysteine and phenylalanine, the CDR3 is 15 residues long. The DNA shown is the 45-base CDR3, in frame from base 1.